Listed here is a single TCR beta chain. The antigen this receptor binds is unknown. No base quality information exists; no much larger clone differs at one position. Vitiligo counted as stable when lesions had not changed during the previous 6 months. To qualify as stable, patients additionally needed to show no confetti depigmentation, which is a clinical sign of active vitiligo. Patients who had been treated within the previous three months were excluded. PBMCs were isolated from heparinized blood by Ficoll density gradient centrifugation and were subsequently flash-frozen. The sample is drawn from a study of resident and recirculating memory T cells in vitiligo (dated by TCRdb to 2016 to 2019). General notes on the study: For TCR beta sequencing, each of 3 stable vitiligo patients provided PBMCs and epidermis from shave biopsies taken at two lesional sites and two nonlesional sites. Right before genomic DNA was extracted using the Qiagen DNeasy Blood & Tissue Kit, the samples were homogenized with no cell sorting step. The human TCR beta sequencing was designed to test whether specific clones found in lesional vitiligo skin differed from the clones found in nonlesional skin and in blood.

TCR beta chains were amplified from genomic DNA with the immunoSEQ hsTCRB kit. The immunoSEQ service sequenced the TCR beta libraries on an Illumina MiSeq instrument. In the source study's methods: Analysis of the repertoire data was performed with the immunoSEQ Analyzer. TCRdb mirrors the immuneACCESS table, restricted to in-frame sequences. Some clones are absent from its copies; in checked studies, under half trace to an unresolved V gene, and the reason for the others is unknown. V, J and clone size derive from that table, while D and trimming were established from the DNA sequence. In this sample the table shows about 45,000 clones, approximately 91% of which occur a single time. 4.5% to 5% of the sample is in the top ten clones. General conclusions and limits of the study: Overlap and correlation analysis showed no significant repertoire overlap between biopsies except for each lesion with itself, even within a single patient. TCR sequences were not found to be conserved across biopsy sites or patients, suggesting that different lesions are infiltrated by different T cell clones, a pattern described as private specificity. Working out how much the T cell clones identified in the vitiligo lesions and the human Trm versus Tcm pools each contribute will require future mechanistic studies. No single dominant TCR clone was found, and clonality differed from one vitiligo lesion to another.

CDR1 and CDR2, looked up from the germline V gene, are SGHRS and YFSETQ. V is trimmed back by 4 bases and J by 5 bases, and the junction contains 11 bases that no gene match accounts for. The CDR3 runs 16 residues from the cysteine to the phenylalanine. The only DNA kept is the CDR3, 48 bases in frame from the first base. This TCR derives from a male donor with vitiligo. The sequenced material came from blood. The chain couples TRBV5-1 to TRBJ2-5, and 10 bases in between align with TRBD2. The CDR3: CASSLGLAAGAETQYF. The sequence in DNA is TGCGCCAGCAGCCTTGGACTAGCGGCTGGTGCGGAGACCCAGTACTTC.